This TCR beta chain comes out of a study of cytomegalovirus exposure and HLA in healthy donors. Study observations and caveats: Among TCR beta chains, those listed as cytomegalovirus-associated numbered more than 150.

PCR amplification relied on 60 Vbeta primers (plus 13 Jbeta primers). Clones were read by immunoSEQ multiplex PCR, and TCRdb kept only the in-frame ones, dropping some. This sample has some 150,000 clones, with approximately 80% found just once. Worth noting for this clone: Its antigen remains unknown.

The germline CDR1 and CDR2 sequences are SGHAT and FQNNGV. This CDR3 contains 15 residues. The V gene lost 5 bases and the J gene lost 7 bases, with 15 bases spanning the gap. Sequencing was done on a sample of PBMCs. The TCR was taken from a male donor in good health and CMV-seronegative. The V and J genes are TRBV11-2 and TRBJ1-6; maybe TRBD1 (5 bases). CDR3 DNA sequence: TGTGCCAGCAGCCCCTGGGGGGGATTAAATTCACCCCTCCACTTT. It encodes CASSPWGGLNSPLHF.